This TCR beta chain was recovered during a study of blood T cell repertoires in COVID-19 (dated by TCRdb to 2018 to 2020). For the study in its entirety: The collaborator samples originated in the United States, Italy and Spain and spanned the acute and convalescent phases of COVID-19. The material from the prospective study consisted of cDNA or gDNA derived from T cells, B-cell-depleted T cells, or PBMCs. The samples were drawn from the first 160 participants of the ongoing ImmuneRACE study and from 950 to 1,500 subjects provided by 6 global collaborators. The dataset comprised deeply sampled blood TCRbeta repertoires from subjects exposed to, actively infected with, or recovered from COVID-19. A freely available public database, intended as a resource for researchers studying the immune response to SARS-CoV-2, is where the repertoires were released. Sample metadata almost always included a de-identified subject ID, COVID-19 status, age in years and sex. Where available, HLA class I and class II types were taken from metadata supplied by the sample provider and were not determined by assay-based typing.

Each collaborating institution followed its own protocols to collect whole blood in K2EDTA tubes. For TCRbeta analysis, collaborators shipped samples in one of three forms: frozen whole blood, isolated PBMCs, or DNA extracted from either of those sample types. The immunoSEQ Assay, a bias-controlled multiplex PCR, was used to amplify TCRbeta CDR3 regions from genomic DNA. In the paper's pipeline: The number of nucleated cells in each sample was estimated from the amplification of reference gene primers within the assay. Sequence reads were collapsed and filtered to measure the absolute abundance of every unique TCRbeta CDR3 rearrangement. For each sample, productive Simpson clonality was calculated by taking the square root of Simpson's diversity index across productive rearrangements. The table comes from immuneACCESS by way of TCRdb, which keeps in-frame sequences with V and J called. Part of the clones is missing from these tables; in studies checked, under half for an unresolved V gene and the rest for unknown reasons. V, J and clone size derive from that table, while D and trimming were established from the DNA sequence. In this sample the table shows hundreds of thousands of clones, under 90% of which occur a single time. Less than 20% of the sample belongs to the ten largest clones.

What the authors observed across the whole study: How much clinical and demographic metadata was included differed by source and by participant, and the metadata was provided uncurated.

This clone has a single count. Its antigen has not been determined. Per-base qualities were not stored, and no clone one base away is much larger. Including cysteine and phenylalanine, the CDR3 has 15 amino acids. Just CDR3 DNA is preserved here, 45 bases in frame from base 1. CDR1 and CDR2 are read off the germline V gene as MDHEN and SYDVKM. Clipping removes 2 bases from V and 4 bases from J, with 5 as the unmatched junction base count. The rearranged chain carries TRBV28 and TRBJ2-3, with 8 bases aligning to TRBD1. Material: peripheral blood. The clonotype originates from an elderly woman with active or convalescent COVID-19. The DNA reads TGTGCCAGCAGTTTAGGGGACAGGCAACCAGATACGCAGTATTTT. This encodes CASSLGDRQPDTQYF.